In this sample, the clone carrying this T cell receptor beta chain turned up a few times. Its antigen is not identified. These data originate in a study of T cells after yellow fever vaccination. The study's findings and limits: Most clones from primary vaccination were detected again post-booster (roughly 96% CD4, about 88% CD8). Few clonotypes appeared in both CD4 and CD8 compartments.

Each CDR3 protein gets one entry after TCRdb re-called the 5' RACE reads with MiXCR. Among roughly 500,000 distinct CDR3 sequences listed, roughly a fifth were seen once. Germline CDR1 SGHAT, CDR2 FQNNGV. The CDR3 consists of 15 residues. V was shortened by 4 bases and J by 4 bases, with 17 bases between the two germline ends. J is TRBJ2-7 and V is TRBV11-2, with D maybe TRBD2 (5 bases). The receptor's source is a man under 40 who received the YFV17D yellow fever vaccine. Specimen: PBMCs, collected 15 days after the yellow fever booster vaccination. The CDR3: CASSSAIVGGYEQYF. The CDR3 DNA reads as TGTGCCAGCAGCTCCGCCATCGTCGGAGGTTACGAGCAGTACTTC.